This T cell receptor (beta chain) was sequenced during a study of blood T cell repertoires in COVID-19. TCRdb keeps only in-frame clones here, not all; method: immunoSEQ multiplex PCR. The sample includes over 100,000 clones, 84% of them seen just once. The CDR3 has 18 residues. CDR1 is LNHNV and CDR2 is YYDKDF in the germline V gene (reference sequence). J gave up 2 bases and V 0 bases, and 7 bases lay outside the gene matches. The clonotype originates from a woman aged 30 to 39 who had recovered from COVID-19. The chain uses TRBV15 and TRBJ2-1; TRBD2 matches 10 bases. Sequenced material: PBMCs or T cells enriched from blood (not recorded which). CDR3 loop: CATSRDSPGLAAYNEQFF. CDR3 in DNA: TGTGCCACCAGCAGAGATAGCCCTGGACTAGCGGCCTACAATGAGCAGTTCTTC.